This record looks at one T cell receptor beta chain sequence and its context. The table lists this clone with a count of one. Its specific antigen is unknown. No base quality information exists; no much larger clone differs at one position. The data derive from a study of cytomegalovirus exposure and HLA in healthy donors (dated by TCRdb to the late 2010s). Regarding the study in general: According to an earlier analysis of around 600 of the donors, 150 million to 200 million T cells yielded some 110 million unique TCR beta sequences and 276 Gb of sequence data. An early release that covered approximately 600 HLA-typed donors contained about 290 gigabases of sequencing data and about 93 million unique TCR sequences. Of the roughly 400 genotyped donors, 75% to 85% were placed in the genetic ancestry cluster associated with self-reported Caucasian donors. The study was designed to test whether signatures of past pathogen exposure could be identified by cataloging public T cell receptors. The T cell repertoires of around 670 subjects were profiled by immunosequencing and related to cytomegalovirus serostatus. Besides the first cohort of 500 to 700 subjects, a separate validation cohort made up of roughly 130 different subjects was used. To predict cytomegalovirus infection status, the study combined high-throughput TCR immunosequencing, statistical association of individual TCRs with disease status, and machine learning. In a later analysis, previously published TCR beta repertoires from 600 to 850 donors were re-analyzed and high-resolution HLA genotyping was added so that TCR occurrence patterns could be studied. In the later analysis, no new phenotypic data were used to find candidate immune exposures; instead, reliance was placed on TCR beta sequences and their occurrence across donors. An earlier analysis of several hundred of the donors applied high-throughput TCR beta sequencing to assess whether each TCR beta V gene segment acted as functional or pseudogenic. Alongside the repertoire data, information on donor age, sex, ethnicity and CMV serostatus was compiled. Genome-wide SNP genotypes for about 65% of the roughly 670 donors were used in a later genetic analysis, which treated that subset as a discovery cohort. Every repertoire in the discovery cohort had been generated on one and the same sequencing platform. Class I and class II HLA loci were covered by the typing at four-digit resolution. Typing coverage varied by locus: about 629-640 donors for A, B, C, DRB1 and DQB1; roughly 510 for DQA1; over 600 for DPA1; around 490 for DPB1. Roughly 5 DR-DQ haplotypes were handled as single units for association and clustering because linkage in the cohort was strong. Across roughly 420 genotyped donors of the cohort, an average of roughly 250,000 unique TCR beta nucleotide sequences per donor were sequenced, and roughly a sixth of those sequences were non-productive.

Receptor amplification or capture employed the immunoSEQ multiplex PCR assay. For the multiplex PCR, a mixture combining 60 forward primers for TCR Vbeta segments and 13 reverse primers for TCR Jbeta segments was used. A multiplex PCR assay on genomic DNA amplified the CDR3 region of rearranged TCR beta genes. The Illumina HiSeq System was used to sequence the amplified TCR beta libraries as 87-base-pair reads. In the authors' own workflow: A later analysis counted tens of millions of unique TCR beta chains across the 550 to 800 repertoires, and some 12 million of these chains were shared by at least two donors. A nearest-neighbor algorithm error-corrected the raw reads and collapsed the reads into unique sequences, merging closely related sequences to remove PCR and sequencing errors. To assign V, D and J gene segments, CDR3 sequences were aligned to IMGT reference sequences. For a sequence to be retained, a match of at least six nucleotides to both a V gene segment and a J gene segment was required. Rearrangements were classified as productive when the CDR3 lacked stop codons and remained in frame with V and J, and all other rearrangements were classified as non-productive. CDR3 was defined by IMGT convention, running from the second conserved V-encoded cysteine to the conserved J-encoded phenylalanine. The earlier analysis of some 550 of the donors excluded any sequence lacking an unambiguous match to a single V gene segment. In an earlier analysis of 450 to 700 of the donors, V segments were called functional above 56.7% productive rearrangements and were called segregating when the between-donor standard deviation exceeded 5%. A statistical classification framework was developed to diagnose cytomegalovirus status using the catalog of TCR beta chain sequences. In a later analysis, V and J genes were assigned by comparing TCR nucleotide sequences against IMGT/GENE-DB human TR gene sequences. In a later analysis, CDR3 sequences and most-parsimonious VDJ recombination scenarios were assigned using the TCRdist pipeline. In a later analysis, each TCR beta chain was defined by its CDR3 amino acid sequence together with its V-gene family, and reads without a unique V-gene family were excluded. As a way to deal with suspected cross-contamination and a sequencing artifact, a later analysis dropped 592 nucleotide sequences that were highly shared and had low generation probability. In a later analysis, a clonal expansion index for each public chain was calculated from normalized within-repertoire ranks of inferred template counts. A later analysis computed generation probabilities with a VDJ recombination model fitted to out-of-frame rearrangements, and checked the results against IGoR. Hypergeometric tests were used in a later analysis to score TCR-TCR, TCR-HLA and TCR-CMV co-occurrence, with a repertoire-size bias correction applied to the TCR pairs. A later analysis estimated false discovery rates by permuting HLA or CMV assignments 20 times. In a later analysis, co-occurring TCRs were grouped using DBSCAN, and TCRdist sequence similarity was added for clustering within HLA-allele-positive subsets. Repertoires with fewer than 30,000 or more than 120,000 public chains, plus five repertoires with anomalous nucleotide sharing, were excluded from co-occurrence clustering. The table was pulled from immuneACCESS by TCRdb, which kept in-frame rearrangements only. Such tables lose some clones; where checked, under half of the loss comes from unresolved V genes, and the rest has no known cause. The D gene and trimming were derived from the DNA, and the V and J assignments and clone size from that table. The sample table holds 110,000 to 150,000 clones, of which 70% were seen once. The leading ten clones occupy about 2% of the sample.

Findings and caveats that apply to the study as a whole: Correlated functional status among segregating V segments might reflect linkage disequilibrium, but an unknown experimental factor could not be ruled out. Across donors, most TCR sequences were observed very rarely, whereas some public TCRs were present in many individuals. In both the original and validation cohorts, the classifier was reported to diagnose cytomegalovirus status with high specificity and sensitivity. The study listed 150 to 200 TCR beta chains as associated with cytomegalovirus. It was suggested by the authors that the approach could potentially be generalized to other disease states and immunological phenotypes. Because counts were too low, fewer than 20 rarely observed V segments, including chromosome 9 orphons, were excluded from the earlier analysis of roughly 580 of the donors. HLA typing was unavailable for some donors at each locus, so association tests used only the typed subset. A later analysis found that most CMV-associated TCR beta chains appeared HLA-restricted, with HLA associations seemingly driven largely by CMV exposure. A group of highly shared sequence variants was considered likely to be a technical artifact of the sequencing pipeline. In a later analysis, TCR association rates were found to vary across HLA loci, with the most associated TCRs seen for DRB1 alleles and the fewest for HLA-C alleles. When HLA alleles, especially DR and DQ, strongly co-occurred, attributing TCR associations to individual alleles was difficult. In a later genetic analysis, a missense DCLRE1C variant was associated with V-gene and J-gene trimming of TCR beta chains, and the association was replicated in an independent cohort. Only TCR beta chains were sequenced in this cohort, and the absence of alpha or paired-chain data limited detectable features. In a later analysis, some 17,000 TCR beta sequences were associated with specific HLA alleles at a false discovery rate of 0.05. In a later analysis, HLA-associated TCR beta chains were found to be more clonally expanded and to have lower generation probabilities than equally common non-associated chains. An earlier analysis of some 590 of the donors showed that most TCR beta V segments appeared in productive rearrangements either about 87% or about 30% of the time, which broadly matched IMGT annotations. Several of the top co-occurrence clusters appeared to be linked to parvovirus B19, influenza, CMV and Epstein-Barr virus, according to a later analysis. Presence/absence analyses assumed roughly uniform sequencing depth across donors, an assumption that may not hold. Immune exposure information for the cohort was limited to CMV serostatus. A further reported finding was that TCR beta sequences accurately predicted the HLA-A and HLA-B alleles for most subjects in the first cohort. A later genetic analysis reported fewer N-insertions in productive TCRs among donors in an Asian-associated ancestry cluster than the 666-donor mean. Because the 87-base-pair reads could not distinguish some IMGT-functional V segments, including TRBV6-2 and TRBV6-3, those segments were excluded. A few of the identified cytomegalovirus-associated TCR beta chains were confirmed in vitro to be specific for cytomegalovirus antigens.

The CDR3 numbers 17 residues from cysteine through phenylalanine. CDR3 DNA is the only sequence kept; it has 51 bases, read in frame from the first base. V is reduced by 3 bases and J by 2 bases, leaving a spacing of 17 bases between them. According to the germline V gene (reference sequence), CDR1 reads WNHNN and CDR2 reads SYGVQD. The cohort was made up of roughly 670 healthy bone marrow donors. At the time of sampling, all cohort members were nominally healthy, though unrecorded immune exposures were likely present. The donor tested CMV seropositive, placing the donor among the 290 or so seropositive members of the cohort. A peripheral blood sample was provided by each donor, and peripheral blood mononuclear cells were used for TCR beta sequencing. Genomic DNA extraction from the blood cell samples was performed with the Qiagen DNeasy Blood Extraction Kit.

Recombination connected TRBV10-1 to TRBJ2-1; TRBD1 is a possible D gene, resting on 8 matching bases. Sample: PBMCs. The clonotype originates from a woman aged 55-70 years in good health and CMV-seropositive. The CDR3 protein: CASSDPRQGRAYNEQFF. The bases read TGCGCCAGCAGTGACCCCCGACAGGGGAGGGCCTACAATGAGCAGTTCTTC.